A single sample gave rise to the 17 T cell receptor beta chains below, sequenced in a study of blood T cell repertoires in COVID-19 (dated by TCRdb to 2020 to 2022). Libraries were made using the immunoSEQ multiplex PCR assay. Drawn from immuneACCESS, this table holds only the in-frame rearrangements with V and J called that TCRdb kept. Clones are partly lost; checked studies trace under half to an unresolved V gene and leave the rest unexplained. The sample contains 100,000 to 120,000 clones, approximately 83% of them found a single time. The ten largest clones add up to 4% to 4.5% of the sample. The sample taken for sequencing was peripheral blood. These receptors all come from a woman between 70 and 85 years old with acute or convalescent COVID-19.

The gene calls are TRBV4-1 and TRBJ2-3; D gene uncertain. The germline CDR1 and CDR2 sequences are MGHRA and YSYEKL. The CDR3 has 13 amino acids. V lost 4 bases and J lost 6, with 11 bases in between. CDR3 in DNA: TGCGCCAGCAGCCTTACTAAATCGGATACGCAGTATTTT. As protein: CASSLTKSDTQYF.

The chain combines TRBV5-4 with TRBJ1-2, with a tentative D call TRBD1 (6 bases). The CDR3 loop spans 12 amino acids. Trimming left V 2 bases short and J 4 bases short, with 6 bases between. Per the germline V gene, CDR1 is SGHNT and CDR2 is YYREEE (reference sequence). As DNA, the CDR3 is TGTGCCAGCAGCTTACAGGGCTATGGCTACACCTTC. Translation gives CASSLQGYGYTF. Based on the CDR3 plus reference TRBV5-4 and TRBJ1-2, the full variable domain is ETGVTQSPTHLIKTRGQQVTLRCSSQSGHNTVSWYQQALGQGPQFIFQYYREEENGRGNFPPRFSGLQFPNYSSELNVNALELDDSALYLCASSLQGYGYTFGSGTRLTVV.

The chain couples TRBV3-1 (or the pseudogene TRBV3-2) to TRBJ2-1, with 11 bases lining up with TRBD1. Germline V gives CDR1 LGHDT, CDR2 YNNKEL (reference sequence). This CDR3 has 19 amino acids. J gave up 1 base and V 1 base, and 9 bases lay outside the gene matches. The chain's CDR3 is CASSQAGTGGRSSYNEQFF. The CDR3 DNA reads TGTGCCAGCAGCCAAGCGGGGACAGGGGGTCGATCTTCCTACAATGAGCAGTTCTTC.

In its sample, this clone was seen once. The genes are TRBV18 and TRBJ1-1; no definite D call. V lost 4 bases and J 2 bases, leaving 8 bases between the germline ends. CDR3 length: 13 residues. From germline, CDR1 is KGHSH and CDR2 LQKENI. The CDR3 sequence is CASSLQINTEAFF. In DNA form, the CDR3 reads TGTGCCAGCTCACTACAGATAAACACTGAAGCTTTCTTT.

The chain recombines TRBV5-1 with TRBJ1-3; TRBD1 aligns across 7 bases. CDR1 and CDR2 from the germline V gene are SGHRS and YFSETQ. Trimming took 1 base from V and 4 from J; bases not matched to a gene: 5. CDR3 length: 15 amino acids. Written as DNA, the CDR3 is TGCGCCAGCAGCTTGAACAGGGGTTCGGGAAACACCATATATTTT. Translated, it gives CASSLNRGSGNTIYF. Supplemented by reference TRBV5-1 and TRBJ1-3, the full variable domain reads KAGVTQTPRYLIKTRGQQVTLSCSPISGHRSVSWYQQTPGQGLQFLFEYFSETQRNKGNFPGRFSGRQFSNSRSEMNVSTLELGDSALYLCASSLNRGSGNTIYFGEGSWLTVV.

The J gene is TRBJ1-5, the V gene TRBV19; no firm D call. This CDR3 region has 15 residues. Germline V gene lookup returns CDR1 LNHDA and CDR2 SQIVND (reference sequence). Trimming removed 5 bases from V and 1 base from J, with 12 bases in between. CDR3 sequence: CASSVAPFSNQPQHF. CDR3 coding DNA: TGTGCCAGTAGTGTGGCTCCTTTCAGCAATCAGCCCCAGCATTTT.

The chain couples TRBV11-2 to TRBJ1-1, with TRBD1 identical over 7 bases. CDR1 SGHAT and CDR2 FQNNGV come from the germline V gene. CDR3 size: 13 residues. V trimming: 1 base; J trimming: 9 bases; junction bases outside the gene matches: 5. The CDR3 sequence is CASSLAGTVKAFF. The CDR3 DNA reads as TGTGCCAGCAGCTTAGCGGGGACAGTTAAAGCTTTCTTT.

The chain employs TRBV27 and TRBJ1-4; 7 bases map to TRBD1. This CDR3 has 15 amino acids. The ends lost 3 bases at V and 8 bases at J; junction bases unmatched: 9. Germline V gene lookup returns CDR1 MNHEY and CDR2 SMNVEV (reference sequence). The CDR3 DNA reads as TGTGCCAGCAGTTTCCGTGGCAGGGGGAGGGAAAAACTGTTTTTT. Translated: CASSFRGRGREKLFF. The variable domain in full, completed from reference TRBV27 and TRBJ1-4, reads EAQVTQNPRYLITVTGKKLTVTCSQNMNHEYMSWYRQDPGLGLRQIYYSMNVEVTDKGDVPEGYKVSRKEKRNFPLILESPSPNQTSLYFCASSFRGRGREKLFFGSGTQLSVL.

The CDR3 loop is CASSDTGGDEQFF. The CDR3 DNA follows: TGTGCCAGCAGTGACACGGGAGGCGATGAGCAGTTCTTC. This chain joins TRBV6-1 and TRBJ2-1; 7 bases are a match to TRBD2. The CDR3 length is 13 residues. Germline lookup yields CDR1 MNHNS and CDR2 SASEGT. V was pared by 3 bases and J by 8 bases, with 4 bases of the junction left unmatched.

This clone showed up just once. V usage is TRBV3-1 (or the pseudogene TRBV3-2) and J usage is TRBJ1-4; no reliable D call. The germline V and J ends were trimmed by 5 bases and 8 bases, with 15 bases remaining between them. This CDR3 is built from 14 residues. Per the germline V gene, CDR1 is LGHDT and CDR2 is YNNKEL (reference sequence). This chain's CDR3 is CASSAQAGSEKLFF. In DNA, the CDR3 is TGTGCCAGCAGCGCCCAAGCAGGTTCGGAAAAACTGTTTTTT.

The chain's CDR3 is CASSLRTSGGETGELFF. The CDR3 region has the DNA TGTGCCAGCAGCTTAAGGACTAGCGGGGGGGAAACCGGGGAGCTGTTTTTT. The chain uses TRBV11-2 and TRBJ2-2; 15 nucleotides agree with TRBD2. Germline loops: CDR1 SGHAT, CDR2 FQNNGV. The CDR3 totals 17 residues. The V and J ends lost 2 bases and 5 bases, in that order; junction bases with no gene match: 3. Together with reference TRBV11-2 and TRBJ2-2, the CDR3 gives the full variable domain: EAGVAQSPRYKIIEKRQSVAFWCNPISGHATLYWYQQILGQGPKLLIQFQNNGVVDDSQLPKDRFSAERLKGVDSTLKIQPAKLEDSAVYLCASSLRTSGGETGELFFGEGSRLTVL.

The chain recombines TRBV28 with TRBJ2-7, with 8 bases that match TRBD1. This CDR3 is 15 amino acids long. V lost 5 bases, J lost 0 bases, and 6 bases stayed unmatched. Germline loops: CDR1 MDHEN, CDR2 SYDVKM. The CDR3, as DNA: TGTGCCAGCAGTCCCGGGGACAGGTCCTCCTACGAGCAGTACTTC. Protein product: CASSPGDRSSYEQYF.

The chain links TRBV7-3 to TRBJ2-2; 7 bases line up with TRBD1. Germline V gene data show CDR1 as SGHTA and CDR2 as FQGTGA. The V segment lost 5 bases and the J segment 1 base; nucleotides outside the gene matches: 7. CDR3 size: 16 residues. The chain's CDR3 is CASSPGGQQNTGELFF. DNA of the CDR3: TGTGCCAGCAGCCCTGGGGGACAGCAGAACACCGGGGAGCTGTTTTTT.

The chain has TRBV21-1 and TRBJ1-5. TRBV21-1 is classified as a pseudogene. CDR3 size: 14 residues. CDR3 region: CASSFGGSNQPQHF. The CDR3 bases are TGTGCCAGCAGCTTTGGGGGGTCAAATCAGCCCCAGCATTTT.

V usage is TRBV19 and J usage is TRBJ1-5; TRBD1 is a possible D gene (6 bases). The CDR3 consists of 14 residues. The germline V and J ends were trimmed by 5 bases and 1 base, with 9 bases remaining between them. Germline values: CDR1 LNHDA, CDR2 SQIVND (reference sequence). The CDR3 sequence is CASSVGTSNQPQHF. CDR3 sequence (DNA): TGTGCCAGTAGTGTTGGGACAAGCAATCAGCCCCAGCATTTT. Using reference TRBV19 and TRBJ1-5 for the parts outside the CDR3, the full variable domain is DGGITQSPKYLFRKEGQNVTLSCEQNLNHDAMYWYRQDPGQGLRLIYYSQIVNDFQKGDIAEGYSVSREKKESFPLTVTSAQKNPTAFYLCASSVGTSNQPQHFGDGTRLSIL.

The chain has TRBV7-2 and TRBJ1-2, with D possibly matching TRBD1 (6 bases). The CDR3 contains 14 residues. Germline V gives CDR1 SGHTA, CDR2 FQGNSA. The V gene lost 1 base and the J gene lost 3 bases, with 9 bases spanning the gap. CDR3 sequence reads: CASSLGAGDYGYTF. The CDR3 region has the DNA TGTGCCAGCAGCTTAGGGGCAGGGGACTATGGCTACACCTTC.

V usage is TRBV5-6 and J usage is TRBJ2-3, with D possibly matching TRBD1 (6 bases). Germline values: CDR1 SGHDT, CDR2 YYEEEE. The CDR3 is made up of 15 amino acids. Trimming pared 4 bases from V and 4 bases from J, leaving 16 bases between. The CDR3 reads CASSPSMGAADTQYF. As DNA, the CDR3 is TGTGCCAGCAGCCCCTCTATGGGGGCGGCAGATACGCAGTATTTT.